This TCR beta chain was observed in a study of shared clonotypes between healthy human individuals. Regarding the study as a whole: With a few donors compared, around 5.4% of naive CD4 clonotypes were shared. The researchers took only blood, and tissue repertoires probably look different.

Worth noting for this clone: The antigen is unknown.

The CDR3 sequence is 16 residues long. Trimming cost V 0 bases and J 1 base, with 13 bases left between them. Germline lookup yields CDR1 SGDLS and CDR2 YYNGEE. Generated by immunoSEQ multiplex PCR, the TCRdb table keeps only in-frame clones and is missing some. This sample has about a million clones, with more than 75% found just once. The V and J genes are TRBV9 and TRBJ2-5; weak D call: TRBD2 (6 bases). The sequencing input was memory CD4+ T cells sorted from blood. Subset given: CD45RA-negative fraction. The source is a man aged 18-30 years in good health. Written as DNA, the CDR3 is TGTGCCAGCAGCGTAGCTACCGCGGGGCCCCAAGAGACCCAGTACTTC. Translating it yields CASSVATAGPQETQYF.